Listed below are T cell receptor beta chains from one sample, sequenced in a study of shared clonotypes between healthy human individuals. The protocol was immunoSEQ multiplex PCR, while the TCRdb copy is restricted to in-frame clones and leaves out a portion. The profile covers around 2.5 million clones, with roughly 93% appearing a single time and about 0.39% taken by the ten largest. Input material: naive CD4+ T cells from PBMCs. The receptors stem from a man aged 18 to 29 in good health. Some clones in this sample may be carry-over from other donors' samples. CDR3s include the opening cysteine and the closing phenylalanine or tryptophan. Fields, in order: V gene, clone size, D gene, J gene, CDR3 protein, CDR3 DNA. D genes are given only for firm matches. Clone size is not always given. Where it is, it says once, few, many or a class for expanded clones.

V gene: TRBV19
clone size: NA
D gene: NA
J gene: TRBJ2-1
CDR3 protein: CASSDTYNEQFF
CDR3 DNA: TGTGCCAGTAGTGACACCTACAATGAGCAGTTCTTC

V gene: TRBV9
clone size: NA
D gene: NA
J gene: TRBJ2-3
CDR3 protein: CASSVVSGADTQYF
CDR3 DNA: TGTGCCAGCAGCGTAGTTTCGGGGGCAGATACGCAGTATTTT

V gene: TRBV7-6
clone size: NA
D gene: NA
J gene: TRBJ1-3
CDR3 protein: CASSLGGPNSGNTIYF
CDR3 DNA: TGTGCCAGCAGCTTAGGGGGGCCCAACTCTGGAAACACCATATATTTT

V gene: TRBV5-1
clone size: NA
D gene: NA
J gene: TRBJ2-7
CDR3 protein: CASSLVGGSYEQYF
CDR3 DNA: TGCGCCAGCAGCTTGGTGGGGGGTTCCTACGAGCAGTACTTC

V gene: TRBV28
clone size: once
D gene: NA
J gene: TRBJ1-2
CDR3 protein: CASSRGLPLKPF
CDR3 DNA: TGTGCCAGCAGTCGCGGACTGCCTCTAAAGCCCTTC

V gene: TRBV2
clone size: NA
D gene: NA
J gene: TRBJ2-1
CDR3 protein: CASSVGRGSYNEQFF
CDR3 DNA: TGTGCCAGCAGTGTTGGCCGGGGCTCCTACAATGAGCAGTTCTTC

V gene: TRBV10-3
clone size: NA
D gene: NA
J gene: TRBJ2-1
CDR3 protein: CAISGSPGLPEQFF
CDR3 DNA: TGTGCCATCAGTGGGTCGCCTGGGCTCCCAGAGCAGTTCTTC

V gene: TRBV5-4
clone size: NA
D gene: NA
J gene: TRBJ2-3
CDR3 protein: CASSLGGRRDTQYF
CDR3 DNA: TGTGCCAGCAGCTTGGGAGGGCGACGGGATACGCAGTATTTT

V gene: TRBV4-2
clone size: NA
D gene: NA
J gene: TRBJ2-5
CDR3 protein: CASSQTRGTVQETQYF
CDR3 DNA: TGTGCCAGCAGCCAGACCAGAGGGACGGTCCAAGAGACCCAGTACTTC

V gene: TRBV27
clone size: NA
D gene: NA
J gene: TRBJ2-7
CDR3 protein: CASSPRQASSYEQYF
CDR3 DNA: TGTGCCAGCAGTCCCCGTCAGGCGAGCTCCTACGAGCAGTACTTC

V gene: TRBV19
clone size: NA
D gene: TRBD1
J gene: TRBJ1-2
CDR3 protein: CASNRGGYYGYTF
CDR3 DNA: TGTGCCAGTAACAGGGGGGGCTACTATGGCTACACCTTC

V gene: TRBV7-3
clone size: NA
D gene: NA
J gene: TRBJ1-1
CDR3 protein: CASSSPGGVTEAFF
CDR3 DNA: TGTGCCAGCAGCTCCCCGGGAGGAGTAACTGAAGCTTTCTTT

V gene: TRBV7-3
clone size: NA
D gene: NA
J gene: TRBJ2-3
CDR3 protein: CASSLGGTDTQYF
CDR3 DNA: TGTGCCAGCAGCCTTGGGGGGACAGATACGCAGTATTTT

V gene: TRBV28
clone size: NA
D gene: TRBD1
J gene: TRBJ2-7
CDR3 protein: CASSPSPGQGTYEQYF
CDR3 DNA: TGTGCCAGCAGTCCCTCCCCGGGACAGGGTACCTACGAGCAGTACTTC

V gene: TRBV9
clone size: NA
D gene: TRBD2
J gene: TRBJ2-1
CDR3 protein: CASSSTGSGNYNEQFF
CDR3 DNA: TGTGCCAGCAGCTCCACGGGGAGCGGGAATTACAATGAGCAGTTCTTC

V gene: TRBV7-6
clone size: once
D gene: TRBD2
J gene: TRBJ2-3
CDR3 protein: CASSLAGGRADTQYF
CDR3 DNA: TGTGCCAGCAGCTTAGCTGGTGGGAGGGCAGATACGCAGTATTTT

V gene: TRBV28
clone size: NA
D gene: TRBD1
J gene: TRBJ1-2
CDR3 protein: CASSPTGTANYGYTF
CDR3 DNA: TGTGCCAGCAGTCCGACCGGGACAGCTAACTATGGCTACACCTTC

V gene: TRBV18
clone size: NA
D gene: TRBD1
J gene: TRBJ2-1
CDR3 protein: CASSPQGGFGTGNYNEQFF
CDR3 DNA: TGTGCCAGCTCACCTCAGGGGGGGTTTGGGACAGGGAACTACAATGAGCAGTTCTTC

V gene: TRBV28
clone size: NA
D gene: NA
J gene: TRBJ1-3
CDR3 protein: CASIPGDNSGNTIYF
CDR3 DNA: TGTGCCAGCATCCCAGGGGACAACTCTGGAAACACCATATATTTT

V gene: TRBV5-1
clone size: once
D gene: NA
J gene: TRBJ2-5
CDR3 protein: CASSPTLGGETQYF
CDR3 DNA: TGCGCCAGCAGCCCGACATTGGGTGGTGAGACCCAGTACTTC

V gene: TRBV7-2
clone size: NA
D gene: TRBD1
J gene: TRBJ2-5
CDR3 protein: CASSLGVSSTGQETQYF
CDR3 DNA: TGTGCCAGCAGCTTAGGGGTCAGTTCGACAGGGCAAGAGACCCAGTACTTC

V gene: TRBV30
clone size: once
D gene: NA
J gene: TRBJ2-7
CDR3 protein: CAWSSFRGQYF
CDR3 DNA: TGTGCCTGGAGCTCATTCCGAGGGCAGTACTTC